The 14 T cell receptor beta chains below all came from one sample that was sequenced in a study of T-cell memory formation after mild COVID-19. TCRdb itself ran the 5' RACE reads through MiXCR, one entry per CDR3 protein. The sample records 450,000 to 650,000 distinct CDR3 sequences, roughly 18% being singletons. The sample taken for sequencing was PBMCs or a T cell subset sorted from them (not recorded which). The source of these receptors is an adult woman who had mild COVID-19 (a few samples of this study predate the infection). Cell type and time point are not known.

This clonotype was found a few times. This chain joins TRBV12-5 and TRBJ1-2, with 7 positions matching TRBD1. CDR3 size: 15 residues. With 4 bases clipped from V and 5 bases from J, the junction kept 10 bases outside the gene matches. Germline lookup yields CDR1 LGHNT and CDR2 FRNRAP. CDR3 amino acids: CASGSPETGRYGYTF. In DNA, the CDR3 is TGTGCTAGTGGTTCGCCCGAGACAGGGAGATATGGCTACACCTTC.

The sample holds a few counts of this clonotype. This sequence joins TRBV18 and TRBJ2-1; TRBD1 aligns across 8 bases. The CDR3 contains 13 residues. Germline CDR1 and CDR2: KGHSH and LQKENI. Unmatched junction bases numbered 2, after V lost 2 bases and J lost 8 bases. As DNA, the CDR3 is TGTGCCAGCTCACCAGACAGGGGTCATGAGCAGTTCTTC. This encodes CASSPDRGHEQFF.

This clonotype appeared many times. The chain links TRBV5-1 to TRBJ1-1, with D hard to call. V shed 2 bases and J shed 1 base, with 18 bases lying between them. The CDR3 loop spans 17 amino acids. Germline CDR1 SGHRS, CDR2 YFSETQ. This chain's CDR3 is CASSLSGIGPGNTEAFF. The CDR3 coding sequence is TGCGCCAGCAGCTTATCCGGGATCGGTCCAGGGAACACTGAAGCTTTCTTT.

This clonotype has only a few counts. This sequence joins TRBV27 and TRBJ1-1, with a weak D call TRBD1 (5 bases). This CDR3 has 14 amino acids. V was pared by 3 bases and J by 1 base, with 9 bases between. Germline-derived CDR1 and CDR2 are MNHEY and SMNVEV (reference sequence). The CDR3 here is CASSFFGGNTEAFF. In nucleotides, the CDR3 is TGTGCCAGCAGTTTCTTCGGGGGGAACACTGAAGCTTTCTTT.

This clonotype showed up just a few times. The chain links TRBV20-1 to TRBJ2-7; TRBD1 is a possible D gene (6 bases). V was shortened by 3 bases and J by 4 bases, with 10 bases between the two germline ends. CDR1 is DFQATT and CDR2 is SNEGSKA in the germline V gene (reference sequence). The CDR3 contains 12 residues. DNA for the CDR3: TGCAGTGCTAGGCTTACAGGGTACGAGCAGTACTTC. This sequence encodes CSARLTGYEQYF.

This rearrangement joins TRBV25-1 to TRBJ2-2; TRBD2 is a possible D gene (6 bases). This CDR3 spans 12 amino acids. V was pared by 7 bases and J by 5 bases, with 8 bases between. Per the germline V gene, CDR1 is MGHDK and CDR2 is SYGVNS. In DNA, the CDR3 is TGTGCCAGCACAGGGAGGACCGGGGAGCTGTTTTTT. This codes for CASTGRTGELFF.

This clonotype was seen only a few times. The chain uses TRBV6-2 or TRBV6-3 and TRBJ2-7; 9 bases match TRBD2. With 6 bases clipped from V and 4 bases from J, the junction kept 7 bases outside the gene matches. Germline lookup yields CDR1 MNHEY and CDR2 SVGEGT. This CDR3 is 14 amino acids long. CDR3: CASRLSGSIYEQYF. DNA of the CDR3: TGTGCCAGCAGACTTAGCGGGAGCATTTACGAGCAGTACTTC.

The V call is TRBV19, the J call TRBJ2-3; D might be TRBD2 (6 bases). This CDR3 region has 15 residues. The V end was cut by 3 bases, the J end by 1 base, with 11 bases between. Germline values: CDR1 LNHDA, CDR2 SQIVND (reference sequence). In DNA, the CDR3 is TGTGCCAGTAGTATTGAATTAGCGGGCACAGATACGCAGTATTTT. Amino acids: CASSIELAGTDTQYF.

The genes are TRBV29-1 and TRBJ1-2, with 7 bases fitting TRBD1. The CDR3 length is 12 residues. The V gene's germline CDR1 is SQVTM and CDR2 ANQGSEA. After removal of 8 bases from V and 4 bases from J, the junction contained 7 bases not matched to a gene. CDR3 nucleotide sequence: TGCAGCACTGAGGGGGCAGGCTATGGCTACACCTTC. As protein: CSTEGAGYGYTF.

This clonotype was seen a handful of times. This chain links TRBV5-1 with TRBJ2-7, with 8 bases aligning to TRBD2. The CDR3 is 16 residues long. CDR1 is SGHRS and CDR2 is YFSETQ in the germline V gene. Trimming cost V 0 bases and J 2 bases; bases outside gene matches: 7. The CDR3 region is CASSLGDDGRAYEQYF. The DNA of the CDR3 is TGCGCCAGCAGCTTGGGCGATGACGGGAGGGCCTACGAGCAGTACTTC.

The rearrangement uses TRBV5-1 and TRBJ2-1, with TRBD1 matching 8 bases. Germline assignment: CDR1 SGHRS and CDR2 YFSETQ. Losses at the gene ends were 4 bases for V and 8 bases for J; bases not matched to a gene: 5. The CDR3 has 13 amino acids. This CDR3 is CASSGRGLDEQFF. CDR3 nucleotides: TGCGCCAGCAGCGGCAGGGGGCTCGATGAGCAGTTCTTC.

This chain connects TRBV7-9 to TRBJ1-4; 10 nucleotides line up with TRBD1. This CDR3 contains 18 residues. CDR1 is SEHNR, CDR2 FQNEAQ, per germline (reference sequence). With 2 bases clipped from V and 0 bases from J, the junction kept 6 bases outside the gene matches. The CDR3 is CASSLTDRGLSTNEKLFF. The CDR3 DNA is TGTGCCAGCAGCTTAACTGACAGGGGGCTTTCAACTAATGAAAAACTGTTTTTT.

V gene TRBV7-2 combines with J gene TRBJ2-1; D call uncertain. The CDR3 has 14 residues. V was shortened by 5 bases and J by 7 bases, with 15 bases between the two germline ends. CDR1 SGHTA and CDR2 FQGNSA come from the germline V gene. Here the CDR3 DNA reads TGTGCCAGCAGCCCCTCCCCCGGTGGGAATGAGCAGTTCTTC. Protein product: CASSPSPGGNEQFF.

This sequence joins TRBV12-3 or TRBV12-4 and TRBJ2-3, with TRBD2 as a possible D gene (5 bases). CDR3 size: 15 residues. The V gene lost 6 bases and the J gene lost 0 bases, with 13 bases spanning the gap. This CDR3 is CASRTNWDSTDTQYF. The CDR3 DNA reads TGTGCCAGCAGGACTAACTGGGATAGCACAGATACGCAGTATTTT.